A single sample is the source of the 24 T cell receptor beta chains below, sequenced in a study of cytomegalovirus exposure and HLA in healthy donors (dated by TCRdb to 2016 to 2017). The library was made by the immunoSEQ multiplex PCR assay. For the multiplex PCR, a mixture combining 60 forward primers for TCR Vbeta segments and 13 reverse primers for TCR Jbeta segments was used. What TCRdb holds here is the immuneACCESS table cut down to in-frame rearrangements. Part of the clones is not present; checked against another copy, under half of the missing clones reflect an unresolved V gene, and the others are unexplained. A total of around 150,000 clones appear in this sample, 68% of them only once. About 1.3% of the sample rests with the top ten. Sample: PBMCs. The receptor set was obtained from a middle-aged man in good health and CMV-seronegative.

The gene calls are TRBV20-1 and TRBJ2-7, with D possibly matching TRBD2 (7 bases). The V gene's germline CDR1 is DFQATT and CDR2 SNEGSKA (reference sequence). This CDR3 comprises 11 residues. Between the trimmed V and J ends, which lost 5 bases and 4 bases, there was a span of 9 bases. For the CDR3, the DNA is TGCAGTGCTGCGGGGGCTTACGAGCAGTACTTC. Amino acid sequence: CSAAGAYEQYF.

The sample holds a few counts of this clone. V usage is TRBV5-4 and J usage is TRBJ1-6; tentatively, D is TRBD1 (5 bases). Trimming shortened V by 3 bases and J by 10 bases, and 20 bases separated the two germline ends. This CDR3 is 16 amino acids long. Per germline, CDR1 SGHNT and CDR2 YYREEE (reference sequence). The CDR3 sequence: CASSSGGTVSWSPLHF. CDR3 DNA: TGTGCCAGCAGCTCCGGGGGGACGGTGTCTTGGTCACCCCTCCACTTT.

This clone was recorded a few times. This chain links TRBV19 with TRBJ1-3; D possibly corresponds to TRBD1 (5 bases). Deletions cut 8 bases from V and 3 bases from J, with 14 bases between. Germline CDR1 LNHDA, CDR2 SQIVND (reference sequence). The CDR3 length is 14 residues. In DNA form, the CDR3 reads TGTGCCAGTTTCGGGGGAAGGGTTGGAAACACCATATATTTT. As protein: CASFGGRVGNTIYF.

This chain connects TRBV6-1 to TRBJ1-2; 7 bases fit TRBD1. CDR1 and CDR2 from the germline V gene are MNHNS and SASEGT. The CDR3 has 15 amino acids. Trimming removed 4 bases from V and 8 bases from J; junction bases left unmatched: 13. CDR3 nucleotides: TGTGCCAGCAGTGGGAGACAGGGAGTTGTCGCGGGCTACACCTTC. Encoded protein: CASSGRQGVVAGYTF.

This clone was detected only once. The chain has TRBV29-1 and TRBJ2-7, with D tentatively TRBD2 (5 bases). The germline V and J ends were trimmed by 2 bases and 5 bases, with 13 bases remaining between them. The CDR3 is 13 amino acids. Looked up from germline, CDR1 is SQVTM and CDR2 is ANQGSEA. CDR3 sequence reads: CSVESGKSNEQYF. DNA of the CDR3: TGCAGCGTTGAAAGCGGAAAAAGCAACGAGCAGTACTTC.

This clone was counted a few times. The V and J genes are TRBV5-1 and TRBJ2-7, with 8 bases lining up with TRBD2. The V and J ends lost 3 bases and 6 bases, in that order; junction bases with no gene match: 5. The CDR3 contains 13 residues. The germline V gene has CDR1 SGHRS and CDR2 YFSETQ. CDR3 in amino acids: CASSWGTRSEQYF. CDR3 nucleotide sequence: TGCGCCAGCAGCTGGGGGACTAGATCCGAGCAGTACTTC.

The CDR3 DNA is TGTGCCAGCAACTCAGTTGCGGGGGCAAAGAACACTGAAGCTTTCTTT. Protein product: CASNSVAGAKNTEAFF. The chain combines TRBV25-1 with TRBJ1-1; the D gene is possibly TRBD1 (6 bases). Germline CDR1 reads MGHDK; CDR2 reads SYGVNS. This CDR3 is built from 16 residues. With 7 bases removed from V and 1 base from J, the gap between germline ends came to 19 bases.

J is TRBJ2-1 and V is TRBV7-3, with D unclear. This CDR3 region has 15 residues. V dropped 1 base and J dropped 0 bases, with 7 bases sitting between them. Per germline, CDR1 SGHTA and CDR2 FQGTGA. The CDR3 DNA is TGTGCCAGCAGCTTAATCCCTAGCTCCTACAATGAGCAGTTCTTC. It specifies CASSLIPSSYNEQFF.

This sequence joins TRBV4-1 and TRBJ1-1, with D unresolved. Trimming pared 6 bases from V and 4 bases from J, leaving 12 bases between. The CDR3 contains 13 residues. Germline CDR1 reads MGHRA; CDR2 reads YSYEKL. The CDR3 sequence: CASRSGVGTEAFF. CDR3 DNA: TGCGCCAGCAGGTCCGGGGTGGGCACTGAAGCTTTCTTT.

This chain links TRBV21-1 with TRBJ1-3; no DNA check was done on the table's D call, TRBD1. TRBV21-1 is listed as a pseudogene. The length of the CDR3 is 12 residues. Here the CDR3 reads CASSMWLNTIYF. The CDR3, as DNA: TGTGCCAGCTCCATGTGGCTAAACACCATATATTTT.

The table lists this clone with a few counts. The chain joins TRBV7-9 to TRBJ1-4; 7 bases are shared with TRBD1. The CDR3 is 16 amino acids. V dropped 5 bases and J dropped 4; count of bases not matched to a gene: 10. Per the germline V gene, CDR1 is SEHNR and CDR2 is FQNEAQ (reference sequence). CDR3 sequence: CASSRKLDRLNEKLFF. DNA of the CDR3: TGTGCCAGCAGCCGAAAGCTGGACAGGCTTAATGAAAAACTGTTTTTT. Full variable domain (missing parts from reference TRBV7-9 and TRBJ1-4): DTGVSQNPRHKITKRGQNVTFRCDPISEHNRLYWYRQTLGQGPEFLTYFQNEAQLEKSRLLSDRFSAERPKGSFSTLEIQRTEQGDSAMYLCASSRKLDRLNEKLFFGSGTQLSVL.

The chain carries TRBV5-4 and TRBJ1-1; 10 bases map to TRBD1. Germline V gene sequence: CDR1 SGHNT, CDR2 YYREEE (reference sequence). The ends lost 0 bases at V and 2 bases at J; junction bases unmatched: 4. The CDR3 spans 16 residues. CDR3 amino acids: CASSLGDRGRNTEAFF. CDR3 in DNA: TGTGCCAGCAGCTTGGGGGACAGGGGTCGAAACACTGAAGCTTTCTTT.

The CDR3 sequence is CASSLGTGFDNAEAFF. CDR3 coding DNA: TGTGCCAGCAGCTTAGGGACAGGGTTCGATAACGCTGAAGCTTTCTTT. The chain joins TRBV7-6 to TRBJ1-1; 8 positions agree with TRBD1. The germline V gene encodes CDR1 SGHVS and CDR2 FNYEAQ. J was trimmed by 6 bases and V by 1 base; bases with no gene match: 10. This CDR3 is 16 amino acids long.

This rearrangement joins TRBV7-9 to TRBJ1-6, with unresolved D. This CDR3 region has 14 residues. Germline V gene data show CDR1 as SEHNR and CDR2 as FQNEAQ (reference sequence). V was shortened by 1 base and J by 9 bases, with 10 bases between the two germline ends. DNA of the CDR3: TGTGCCAGCAGCTTAGGGCAGGTCGGTTCACCCCTCCACTTT. Protein: CASSLGQVGSPLHF.

The chain has TRBV6-5 and TRBJ1-1; TRBD1 is a possible D gene (5 bases). Trimming stripped 6 bases from V and 1 base from J, with 15 bases between. The CDR3 contains 15 residues. Looked up from germline, CDR1 is MNHEY and CDR2 is SVGAGI. The chain's CDR3 is CASSRDFRSNTEAFF. CDR3 bases: TGTGCCAGCAGCCGGGACTTTCGTTCGAACACTGAAGCTTTCTTT.

The V gene is TRBV5-1, the J gene TRBJ2-3; a weak D match, TRBD1 (6 bases). V was pared by 3 bases and J by 0 bases, with 14 bases between. The CDR3 length is 16 residues. Germline loops: CDR1 SGHRS, CDR2 YFSETQ. The CDR3, as DNA: TGCGCCAGCAGCTCCGGACAGCTTGCTAGCACAGATACGCAGTATTTT. Translation gives CASSSGQLASTDTQYF.

This chain uses TRBV28 with TRBJ1-2; D might be TRBD1 (6 bases). The CDR3 runs 14 residues. Between the trimmed V and J ends, which lost 11 bases and 0 bases, there was a span of 16 bases. The germline V gene encodes CDR1 MDHEN and CDR2 SYDVKM. The CDR3 loop reads CALEGRGPNYGYTF. CDR3 nucleotide sequence: TGTGCCCTAGAGGGCAGGGGCCCTAACTATGGCTACACCTTC.

This clone has just a few counts. V and J are TRBV5-6 and TRBJ2-5; TRBD2 aligns across 8 bases. The J call may be incorrect, as the DNA end agrees better with TRBJ2-7. The germline CDR1 and CDR2 sequences are SGHDT and YYEEEE. The CDR3 loop spans 14 amino acids. The CDR3 is CASSGTRATYEQYF. The CDR3 coding sequence is TGTGCCAGCAGCGGGACTAGAGCCACCTACGAGCAGTACTTC.

The chain joins TRBV10-1 to TRBJ2-7, with TRBD1 as a possible D gene (6 bases). The CDR3 runs to 15 residues. CDR1 is WNHNN and CDR2 is SYGVQD in the germline V gene (reference sequence). V lost 1 base to trimming and J lost 2 bases, with 12 bases between them. The CDR3 sequence: CASSEFGQPPYEQYF. For the CDR3, the DNA is TGCGCCAGCAGTGAGTTCGGACAGCCACCCTACGAGCAGTACTTC.

J is TRBJ1-6 and V is TRBV6-6; D is possibly TRBD1 (5 bases). Deletions cut 4 bases from V and 7 bases from J, with 11 bases between. Germline V gene lookup returns CDR1 MNHNY and CDR2 SVGAGI (reference sequence). CDR3 length equals 14 residues. CDR3 loop: CASSLGRGNSPLHF. The CDR3, as DNA: TGTGCCAGCAGTTTGGGACGGGGGAATTCACCCCTCCACTTT.

The V call is TRBV11-3, the J call TRBJ1-4, with TRBD1 matching 9 bases. The CDR3 runs to 17 residues. After removal of 1 base from V and 6 bases from J, the junction contained 9 bases not matched to a gene. The germline CDR1 and CDR2 sequences are SGHNT and YENEEA. CDR3 region: CASSLVWGQGEDEKLFF. DNA for the CDR3: TGTGCCAGCAGCTTAGTCTGGGGACAGGGTGAAGATGAAAAACTGTTTTTT.

This chain uses TRBV7-2 with TRBJ2-7, with D unclear. Germline-derived CDR1 and CDR2 are SGHTA and FQGNSA. This CDR3 is built from 15 residues. Deletions cut 5 bases from V and 3 bases from J, with 17 bases between. The CDR3 DNA is TGTGCCAGCAGCCCCAGTTACGGGTTCGTCTACGAGCAGTACTTC. This encodes CASSPSYGFVYEQYF.

This clone was observed a handful of times. The rearrangement links TRBV27 to TRBJ1-3, with 10 bases fitting TRBD1. The V segment lost 4 bases and the J segment 7 bases; nucleotides outside the gene matches: 10. Germline lookup yields CDR1 MNHEY and CDR2 SMNVEV (reference sequence). This CDR3 contains 16 residues. CDR3 bases: TGTGCCAGCAGTTGGACAGGGGGTCACGTCGGGAACACCATATATTTT. This sequence encodes CASSWTGGHVGNTIYF.

This chain links TRBV5-1 with TRBJ2-3; TRBD2 matches 7 bases. Per the germline V gene, CDR1 is SGHRS and CDR2 is YFSETQ. CDR3 length: 14 residues. J lost 4 bases, V lost 3 bases, and 5 bases had no gene match. CDR3 coding DNA: TGCGCCAGCAGCTGGGGGGGGAGGGCAGATACGCAGTATTTT. It translates to CASSWGGRADTQYF.